This TCR gamma chain was obtained from a study of gamma-delta T cells after stem cell transplantation. TCRdb ran CATT on the RT-PCR reads. The sample lists around 3,400 gamma-chain clones; under 5% were seen once. The ends lost 1 base at V and 6 bases at J; junction bases unmatched: 3. The CDR3 contains 16 residues. Germline V gives CDR1 GITISATS, CDR2 ISYDGTV (reference sequence). There are a few counts of this clone. This may stem from a read error, because a much larger clone lies one nucleotide away. Other DNA variants within this sample encode the same CDR3. J is TRGJP and V is TRGV9. The sample comprised gamma-delta T cells. The sequence was obtained from a human donor. It is not recorded whose cells these are; they may come from a transplant donor. The CDR3 DNA is TGTGCCTTGTGGGAGGTTCCAGAGTTGGGCAAAAAAATCAAGGTATTT. Translated: CALWEVPELGKKIKVF.